Below, one T cell receptor (beta chain) is given with its context. As yet, its antigen is unknown. cDNA serving as the sequencing template came from extracted, reverse transcribed RNA. Clones were sequenced by immunoSEQ multiplex PCR, and TCRdb holds only the in-frame ones, with some missing. This sample yields roughly 200,000 clones, of which almost 65% are seen a single time; about 1.5% belongs to the top ten. Germline CDR1 and CDR2: SQVTM and ANQGSEA. The V gene end was trimmed by 7 bases and the J gene end by 0 bases; junction bases not matched to a gene: 8. This CDR3 comprises 15 residues. The data stem from a study of CD8+ T cells in alopecia areata. Study background: In an open-label trial, patients got 5 to 10 mg tofacitinib twice daily. General study points: With patients, TCR sharing proved less clear than in mice, a difference possibly related to HLA.

Peripheral blood, together with lesional scalp punch biopsies, was collected from alopecia areata patients. Sorted out of PBMCs were CD4+ T cells and CD8+ T cells. The receptor comes from a human donor with alopecia areata. V and J are TRBV29-1 and TRBJ2-2; 7 bases align to TRBD1. Sample: CD4+ T cells sorted from blood, taken at week 0. The CDR3 DNA reads TGCAGCGCGGCACCGACAGGGTCGAACACCGGGGAGCTGTTTTTT. Its protein product is CSAAPTGSNTGELFF.